At least ten counts were recorded for the clone carrying this T cell receptor beta chain. Its antigen is unknown. A universal primer site was created by template switching, with the cDNA bearing unique molecular identifiers. One entry per CDR3 protein results from TCRdb running MiXCR on the 5' RACE reads. The data contain hundreds of thousands of distinct CDR3 sequences, 5.5% to 6.5% of them seen just once; the ten biggest clones take up about 2%. This sample is part of a study of identical twins. The study's findings and limits: Researchers caution that invariant MAIT and iNKT cells could partly confound zero-insertion analyses. Rather than following the same donors, the conclusions depended on cross-sectional statistical analysis. Twin-shared out-of-frame alpha sequences were enriched for low generation probability.

The CDR3 sequence is 14 residues long. The V end lost 4 bases, the J end lost 7 bases, and 13 bases lay between the germline ends. Per the germline V gene, CDR1 is MRHNA and CDR2 is SNTAGT. J is TRBJ2-2 and V is TRBV6-4, with D hard to call. The sample was naive T cells sorted from blood. The origin of this receptor is a man in his late teens or twenties in good health. The CDR3 here is CASSVERPGGELFF. CDR3 sequence (DNA): TGTGCCAGCAGTGTGGAGAGGCCAGGCGGGGAGCTGTTTTTT.